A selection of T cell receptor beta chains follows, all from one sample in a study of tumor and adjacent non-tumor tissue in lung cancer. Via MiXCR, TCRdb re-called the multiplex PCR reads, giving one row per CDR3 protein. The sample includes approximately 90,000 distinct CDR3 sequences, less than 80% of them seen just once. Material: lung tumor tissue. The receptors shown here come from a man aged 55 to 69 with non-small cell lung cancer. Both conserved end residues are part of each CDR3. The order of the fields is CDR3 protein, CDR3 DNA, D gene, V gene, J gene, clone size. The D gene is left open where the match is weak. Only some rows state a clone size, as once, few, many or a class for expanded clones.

CDR3aa: CASKRQGAGELFF
CDR3nt: TGTGCCAGCAAGCGACAGGGGGCCGGGGAGCTGTTTTTT
d_gene: TRBD1
v_gene: TRBV6-2/TRBV6-3
j_gene: TRBJ2-2
abundance: -

CDR3aa: CASSFVRGGEQYF
CDR3nt: TGTGCCAGCAGCTTTGTGCGTGGGGGCGAGCAGTACTTC
d_gene: -
v_gene: TRBV11-3
j_gene: TRBJ2-7
abundance: -

CDR3aa: CTSSLGLAGVGSQVNYQFF
CDR3nt: TGTACCAGTAGCCTGGGACTAGCGGGAGTGGGTTCCCAAGTCAATTATCAGTTCTTC
d_gene: TRBD2
v_gene: TRBV11-2
j_gene: TRBJ2-1
abundance: -

CDR3aa: CASSLVRTSRTNEQFF
CDR3nt: TGTGCCAGCAGTTTAGTTAGGACGAGTCGGACTAATGAGCAGTTCTTC
d_gene: -
v_gene: TRBV12-3/TRBV12-4
j_gene: TRBJ2-1
abundance: -

CDR3aa: CACGEEGGKSYNEQFF
CDR3nt: TGTGCCTGCGGCGAAGAAGGCGGCAAATCCTACAATGAGCAGTTCTTC
d_gene: -
v_gene: TRBV4-2
j_gene: TRBJ2-1
abundance: -

CDR3aa: CTSSARWRGDEQFF
CDR3nt: TGTACCAGCAGCGCCAGATGGCGGGGTGATGAGCAATTCTTC
d_gene: -
v_gene: TRBV7-8
j_gene: TRBJ2-1
abundance: -

CDR3aa: CASSLLGLASVSYEQYF
CDR3nt: TGTGCCAGCAGCTTATTGGGACTAGCGTCAGTGTCCTACGAGCAGTACTTC
d_gene: TRBD2
v_gene: TRBV7-8
j_gene: TRBJ2-7
abundance: -

CDR3aa: CASSLSPSGSEQFF
CDR3nt: TGTGCCAGCAGTTTATCCCCTAGCGGAAGTGAGCAGTTCTTC
d_gene: TRBD2
v_gene: TRBV28
j_gene: TRBJ2-1
abundance: -

CDR3aa: CASSMIGRTYEQYF
CDR3nt: TGTGCCAGCAGTATGATAGGGAGAACCTACGAGCAGTACTTC
d_gene: -
v_gene: TRBV12-3/TRBV12-4
j_gene: TRBJ2-7
abundance: -

CDR3aa: CANSLRGGETQYF
CDR3nt: TGCGCCAACAGCTTAAGGGGTGGCGAGACCCAGTATTTC
d_gene: -
v_gene: TRBV5-1
j_gene: TRBJ2-5
abundance: -

CDR3aa: CASNRTETGYEQYF
CDR3nt: TGTGCCAGCAACAGGACTGAAACCGGCTACGAGCAGTACTTC
d_gene: -
v_gene: TRBV5-4
j_gene: TRBJ2-7
abundance: -

CDR3aa: CSASTRDSLGNEQFF
CDR3nt: TGCAGTGCTAGTACCAGGGACTCCCTAGGCAATGAGCAGTTCTTC
d_gene: -
v_gene: TRBV20-1
j_gene: TRBJ2-1
abundance: -

CDR3aa: CSARDDRAAQTTQYF
CDR3nt: TGCAGTGCTAGAGATGACAGGGCAGCGCAAACCACTCAGTACTTC
d_gene: TRBD1
v_gene: TRBV20-1
j_gene: TRBJ2-4
abundance: -

CDR3aa: CSASPRLKTEAFF
CDR3nt: TGCAGTGCTAGTCCGAGATTGAAAACTGAAGCTTTCTTT
d_gene: -
v_gene: TRBV20-1
j_gene: TRBJ1-1
abundance: -

CDR3aa: CASSSASWRENNEQFF
CDR3nt: TGTGCCAGCAGTTCGGCTAGCTGGAGGGAAAACAATGAGCAGTTCTTC
d_gene: -
v_gene: TRBV28
j_gene: TRBJ2-1
abundance: -

CDR3aa: CASSASSVGYEPYF
CDR3nt: TGTGCCAGCAGCGCTTCTAGCGTCGGGTACGAGCCGTACTTC
d_gene: -
v_gene: TRBV5-4
j_gene: TRBJ2-7
abundance: once

CDR3aa: CGVVTGCDQPQHF
CDR3nt: TGCGGCGTTGTTACAGGGTGTGATCAGCCCCAGCATTTT
d_gene: -
v_gene: TRBV29-1
j_gene: TRBJ1-5
abundance: few

CDR3aa: CASSWEGQKTGELFF
CDR3nt: TGTGCCAGCAGTTGGGAAGGGCAGAAGACCGGTGAGCTGTTTTTT
d_gene: -
v_gene: TRBV6-2/TRBV6-3
j_gene: TRBJ2-2
abundance: -

CDR3aa: CANRKRDGELFF
CDR3nt: TGTGCCAACAGAAAGCGGGACGGGGAACTGTTTTTT
d_gene: TRBD2
v_gene: TRBV6-2/TRBV6-3
j_gene: TRBJ2-2
abundance: -

CDR3aa: CASSNRGESTGDLFF
CDR3nt: TGTGCCAGCAGCAACAGGGGAGAGAGCACCGGGGATCTGTTTTTT
d_gene: TRBD1
v_gene: TRBV11-1
j_gene: TRBJ2-2
abundance: once

CDR3aa: CSVEFYWTSGGKQETQYF
CDR3nt: TGCAGCGTTGAATTCTATTGGACTAGCGGGGGGAAACAAGAGACCCAGTACTTC
d_gene: TRBD2
v_gene: TRBV29-1
j_gene: TRBJ2-5
abundance: -

CDR3aa: CSVRQNSNQPQHF
CDR3nt: TGCAGCGTTAGACAAAATAGCAATCAACCCCAGCATTTT
d_gene: -
v_gene: TRBV29-1
j_gene: TRBJ1-5
abundance: -

CDR3aa: CASSLRRGPNSPLHF
CDR3nt: TGTGCCAGCAGTCTTAGACGGGGACCTAATTCACCCCTCCACTTT
d_gene: -
v_gene: TRBV5-5
j_gene: TRBJ1-6
abundance: -

CDR3aa: CANSESGVYEQYF
CDR3nt: TGTGCAAACAGTGAGTCCGGGGTCTACGAGCAGTACTTC
d_gene: -
v_gene: TRBV6-1
j_gene: TRBJ2-7
abundance: -

CDR3aa: CASSLPGKNYGYTF
CDR3nt: TGTGCCAGCAGCTTGCCCGGGAAGAACTATGGCTACACCTTC
d_gene: -
v_gene: TRBV5-6
j_gene: TRBJ1-2
abundance: many

CDR3aa: CSAVEQLLNEAFF
CDR3nt: TGCAGCGCTGTAGAGCAGCTCCTGAATGAAGCTTTCTTT
d_gene: -
v_gene: TRBV29-1
j_gene: TRBJ1-1
abundance: -

CDR3aa: CASSLAPVTDTQYF
CDR3nt: TGCGCCAGCAGCTTGGCCCCTGTGACAGATACGCAGTATTTT
d_gene: -
v_gene: TRBV5-1
j_gene: TRBJ2-3
abundance: few

CDR3aa: CARDDRHLGGNHPQHF
CDR3nt: TGTGCCAGAGACGATCGACACCTCGGGGGCAACCATCCCCAGCATTTT
d_gene: -
v_gene: TRBV6-1
j_gene: TRBJ1-5
abundance: -

CDR3aa: CSVEDLGGPGNIYEQFF
CDR3nt: TGCAGCGTTGAAGATCTGGGCGGGCCCGGGAATATCTATGAGCAGTTCTTC
d_gene: -
v_gene: TRBV29-1
j_gene: TRBJ2-1
abundance: many

CDR3aa: CASSPARRSSYNEQFF
CDR3nt: TGTGCCAGCAGCCCCGCCCGGAGAAGCTCCTACAATGAGCAGTTCTTC
d_gene: -
v_gene: TRBV11-3
j_gene: TRBJ2-1
abundance: large

CDR3aa: CSVESGTKELYF
CDR3nt: TGCAGCGTTGAATCGGGGACTAAGGAGCTGTACTTC
d_gene: TRBD2
v_gene: TRBV29-1
j_gene: TRBJ2-7
abundance: once

CDR3aa: CASSRASNAEAFF
CDR3nt: TGCGCCAGCAGCCGAGCTAGCAACGCTGAAGCTTTCTTC
d_gene: -
v_gene: TRBV4-1
j_gene: TRBJ1-1
abundance: once

CDR3aa: CASSHRSTSGRYEQFF
CDR3nt: TGTGCCAGCAGCCATCGCTCGACTAGCGGGAGATATGAGCAGTTCTTC
d_gene: TRBD2
v_gene: TRBV11-1
j_gene: TRBJ2-1
abundance: -

CDR3aa: CASSLIAGKANNEQFF
CDR3nt: TGCGCCAGCAGCTTGATCGCAGGGAAGGCCAACAATGAGCAGTTCTTC
d_gene: -
v_gene: TRBV5-1
j_gene: TRBJ2-1
abundance: -

CDR3aa: CASSQVARSGTSIAYEQYF
CDR3nt: TGTGCCAGCAGCCAAGTTGCACGCTCCGGAACTAGCATCGCCTACGAGCAATACTTC
d_gene: -
v_gene: TRBV4-2
j_gene: TRBJ2-7
abundance: -

CDR3aa: CSALVDSHTEAFF
CDR3nt: TGCAGTGCGTTAGTAGACAGTCACACTGAAGCTTTCTTT
d_gene: -
v_gene: TRBV20-1
j_gene: TRBJ1-1
abundance: many

CDR3aa: CANSRREESTDTQYF
CDR3nt: TGCGCCAACAGCCGCCGGGAGGAAAGCACAGATACGCAGTATTTT
d_gene: TRBD2
v_gene: TRBV5-1
j_gene: TRBJ2-3
abundance: -

CDR3aa: CASSLVTGSEESGYTF
CDR3nt: TGTGCCAGCAGTTTAGTGACAGGGAGCGAAGAGAGTGGCTACACCTTC
d_gene: TRBD1
v_gene: TRBV11-3
j_gene: TRBJ1-2
abundance: once

CDR3aa: CASSQQANVLTF
CDR3nt: TGTGCCAGCAGCCAGCAGGCCAACGTCCTGACTTTC
d_gene: -
v_gene: TRBV14
j_gene: TRBJ2-6
abundance: many

CDR3aa: CASRSGQSGSTEAFF
CDR3nt: TGTGCCAGCAGGTCTGGACAAAGTGGGAGCACTGAAGCTTTCTTT
d_gene: -
v_gene: TRBV6-1
j_gene: TRBJ1-1
abundance: -

CDR3aa: CASSRGGTTRPPEQYF
CDR3nt: TGTGCCAGCAGCCGGGGGGGGACTACGCGCCCCCCCGAGCAGTATTTC
d_gene: TRBD2
v_gene: TRBV11-3
j_gene: TRBJ2-7
abundance: -

CDR3aa: CSAILSGNADTQYF
CDR3nt: TGCAGTGCTATTCTTAGCGGGAACGCAGATACGCAGTATTTT
d_gene: TRBD2
v_gene: TRBV20-1
j_gene: TRBJ2-3
abundance: few

CDR3aa: CTSGLMGAGANVLTF
CDR3nt: TGTACCAGCGGTTTAATGGGAGCTGGGGCCAACGTCCTGACTTTC
d_gene: -
v_gene: TRBV12-3/TRBV12-4
j_gene: TRBJ2-6
abundance: -

CDR3aa: CASSQEAGVAPGELFF
CDR3nt: TGTGCCAGCAGCCAAGAAGCGGGAGTGGCGCCCGGGGAGCTGTTTTTT
d_gene: TRBD2
v_gene: TRBV4-2
j_gene: TRBJ2-2
abundance: -

CDR3aa: CSARGIGTSVGTYEQYF
CDR3nt: TGCAGTGCTAGAGGTATTGGGACTAGCGTGGGTACCTACGAGCAGTACTTC
d_gene: TRBD2
v_gene: TRBV20-1
j_gene: TRBJ2-7
abundance: -

CDR3aa: CASRTGTEAFF
CDR3nt: TGTGCCAGCAGAACGGGCACTGAAGCTTTCTTT
d_gene: -
v_gene: TRBV28
j_gene: TRBJ1-1
abundance: many

CDR3aa: CSARVRGGLARGKSSNEQFF
CDR3nt: TGCAGTGCTAGAGTTAGGGGAGGACTAGCGCGAGGTAAGAGTTCGAATGAGCAGTTCTTC
d_gene: TRBD2
v_gene: TRBV20-1
j_gene: TRBJ2-1
abundance: -

CDR3aa: CASSYGYASGRPYGHYF
CDR3nt: TGTGCCAGCAGTTACGGTTATGCGAGTGGGAGACCCTACGGGCATTACTTC
d_gene: -
v_gene: TRBV6-2/TRBV6-3
j_gene: TRBJ2-7
abundance: -